One TCR beta chain is described in this entry. A single record per CDR3 protein comes from TCRdb applying MiXCR to the 5' RACE reads. The top ten clones hold 50% to 65% of a sample with 35,000 to 55,000 distinct CDR3 sequences, about an eighth of them seen once. The V and J ends lost 5 bases and 5 bases respectively, with 14 bases between them. The CDR3 is 14 residues long. In germline, CDR1 is LGHDT, CDR2 YNNKEL (reference sequence). Time point denoted: sample taken at primary tumor resection. Unsorted tumor, nontumor lung tissue or cryopreserved PBMC supplied the whole RNA. The sample originates from a study of spatial heterogeneity in lung cancer.

This specimen consisted of PBMCs, obtained at surgery. The J gene is TRBJ2-3, the V gene TRBV3-1; D perhaps matches TRBD2 (5 bases). The TCR comes from a male donor with early-stage non-small cell lung cancer. The CDR3 bases are TGTGCCAGCAGCTCAGTAAGTGGAGGAGATACGCAGTATTTT. Translation: CASSSVSGGDTQYF.